This note documents a single T cell receptor beta chain sequence. The sample is drawn from a study of untreated major depressive disorder. Measured with immunoSEQ multiplex PCR; TCRdb has only the in-frame clones, and not every one. The sample yields about 21,000 clones, roughly 90% seen once. With 3 bases removed from V and 8 bases from J, the gap between germline ends came to 16 bases. Germline lookup yields CDR1 KGHSH and CDR2 LQKENI. CDR3 length: 14 amino acids. The rearrangement links TRBV18 to TRBJ1-2, with D perhaps matching TRBD1 (6 bases). The sample taken for sequencing was CD4+ T cells from PBMCs. This TCR was sampled from a woman between 40 and 50 years old in good health. In DNA, the CDR3 is TGTGCCAGCTCACCCTCAGGGGCGGGTGTCGGCTACACCTTC. Translation gives CASSPSGAGVGYTF.